Included here is one T cell receptor beta chain sequence, with context. What antigen it recognizes has not been identified. Qualities for individual bases were not recorded, and no much larger clone is one base off. The data derive from a study of cytomegalovirus exposure and HLA in healthy donors (dated by TCRdb to the late 2010s). About the full investigation: An earlier analysis of roughly 500 of the donors reported roughly 300 Gb of sequence data and some 120 million unique TCR beta sequences from some 180 million T cells. An earlier analysis of around 540 of the donors applied high-throughput TCR beta sequencing to assess whether each TCR beta V gene segment acted as functional or pseudogenic. Roughly 300 gigabases of sequencing data and some 85 million unique TCR sequences were included in an early release covering over 600 HLA-typed donors. High-throughput TCR immunosequencing, statistical association of individual TCRs with disease status, and machine learning were combined to predict cytomegalovirus infection status. Among 350 to 400 genotyped donors of the cohort, an average of approximately 230,000 unique TCR beta nucleotide sequences were sequenced per donor, around 20% of them non-productive. Genome-wide SNP genotypes for about three fifths of the roughly 670 donors were used in a later genetic analysis, which treated that subset as a discovery cohort. Typing coverage differed by locus: A, B, C, DRB1 and DQB1 were typed in about 620-630 donors, DQA1 in about 510, DPA1 in roughly 590, and DPB1 in 400 to 480. Donor age, sex, ethnicity and CMV serostatus were compiled together with the repertoire data. Four or five DR-DQ haplotypes were handled as single units for association and clustering, since linkage in the cohort was strong. Every repertoire in the discovery cohort had been generated on one and the same sequencing platform. The study was designed to test whether signatures of past pathogen exposure could be identified by cataloging public T cell receptors. Along with the approximately 670-subject first cohort, a separate validation cohort of over a hundred different subjects was used. Class I and class II HLA loci were covered by the typing at four-digit resolution. The later analysis used no new phenotypic data to find candidate immune exposures, relying instead on TCR beta sequences and their occurrence across donors. The study profiled the T cell repertoires of hundreds of subjects by immunosequencing and related them to cytomegalovirus serostatus. Among the roughly 400 genotyped donors, approximately 77% belonged to the genetic ancestry cluster associated with self-reported Caucasian donors. In a later analysis, previously published TCR beta repertoires from about 670 donors were re-analyzed and high-resolution HLA genotyping was added so that TCR occurrence patterns could be studied.

Including the terminal cysteine and phenylalanine, the CDR3 comprises 15 residues. Only the CDR3 portion is preserved as DNA: 45 bases, with reading frame beginning at the first base. Compared with germline, V lacks 4 bases and J lacks 0 bases; bases without a gene match: 4. The germline V gene supplies CDR1 SGHDT and CDR2 YYEEEE. The cohort was made up of several hundred healthy bone marrow donors. At the time of sampling, every cohort member was nominally healthy, though immune exposures that went unrecorded were likely present. The donor tested CMV seropositive, placing the donor among the approximately 290 seropositive members of the cohort. A peripheral blood sample was provided by each donor, and peripheral blood mononuclear cells were used for TCR beta sequencing. Genomic DNA extraction from the blood cell samples was performed with the Qiagen DNeasy Blood Extraction Kit. Overall study outcomes, separate from this receptor: An earlier analysis of several hundred of the donors showed that most TCR beta V segments appeared in productive rearrangements either about 87% or about 30% of the time, which broadly matched IMGT annotations. Presence/absence analyses assumed roughly uniform sequencing depth across donors, an assumption that may not hold. Correlated functional status among segregating V segments might reflect linkage disequilibrium, but an unknown experimental factor could not be ruled out. V-gene and J-gene trimming of TCR beta chains was associated with a missense DCLRE1C variant in a later genetic analysis, and the association was replicated in an independent cohort. Most TCR sequences were seen in very few donors, while some public TCRs were found in many individuals. Because counts were too low, 15 to 20 rarely observed V segments, including chromosome 9 orphons, were excluded from the earlier analysis of fewer than 650 of the donors. According to a later analysis, most CMV-associated TCR beta chains appeared to be HLA-restricted, and the HLA associations seemed to be driven largely by CMV exposure. A cluster of highly shared sequence variants was judged likely to be a technical artifact of the sequencing pipeline. In a later analysis, about 17,000 TCR beta sequences were associated with specific HLA alleles at a false discovery rate of 0.05. In a later analysis, several top co-occurrence clusters were reported to appear linked to parvovirus B19, influenza, CMV and Epstein-Barr virus. Assigning TCR associations to individual alleles was difficult when HLA alleles, especially DR and DQ, strongly co-occurred. HLA typing was unavailable for some donors at each locus, so association tests used only the typed subset. In this cohort, only TCR beta chains were sequenced, and detectable features were limited by the absence of alpha or paired-chain data. The classifier was reported to diagnose cytomegalovirus status with high specificity and sensitivity in both the original and validation cohorts. The authors suggested that the approach could potentially be generalized to other disease states and immunological phenotypes. In a later analysis, HLA-associated TCR beta chains were found to be more clonally expanded and to have lower generation probabilities than equally common non-associated chains. The study listed 164 TCR beta chains as associated with cytomegalovirus. In a later analysis, the rate of TCR association differed among HLA loci, with DRB1 alleles having the most associated TCRs and HLA-C alleles having the fewest. The only immune exposure information available for the cohort was CMV serostatus. In vitro tests confirmed that three of the cytomegalovirus-associated TCR beta chains recognize cytomegalovirus antigens. Some IMGT-functional V segments, including TRBV6-2 and TRBV6-3, could not be told apart with the 87-base-pair reads, so those segments were excluded. Compared with the roughly 700-donor mean, donors in an Asian-associated ancestry cluster had fewer N-insertions in productive TCRs, according to a later genetic analysis. A further reported finding was that TCR beta sequences accurately predicted the HLA-A and HLA-B alleles for most subjects in the first cohort.

Libraries were built with the immunoSEQ multiplex PCR assay. The multiplex PCR relied on a mix of 60 forward primers for TCR Vbeta segments and 13 reverse primers for TCR Jbeta segments. Amplification of the CDR3 region of rearranged TCR beta genes was performed with a multiplex PCR assay on genomic DNA. On the Illumina HiSeq System, the amplified TCR beta libraries were sequenced as 87-base-pair reads. The source study handled its data this way. A later analysis tallied around 87 million unique TCR beta chains across the 666 repertoires, and about 10 million of those chains were shared by two or more donors. Raw reads were error-corrected and collapsed into unique sequences by a nearest-neighbor algorithm in which closely related sequences were merged to remove PCR and sequencing errors. V, D and J gene segments were assigned by aligning CDR3 sequences to IMGT reference sequences. Each retained sequence needed at least a six-nucleotide match to both a V gene segment and a J gene segment. A rearrangement was called productive if the CDR3 had no stop codons and remained in frame with V and J, and every other rearrangement was called non-productive. Following IMGT convention, CDR3 was defined as the stretch from the second conserved V-encoded cysteine up to the conserved J-encoded phenylalanine. Sequences without an unambiguous match to a single V gene segment were excluded from the earlier analysis of 587 of the donors. In an earlier analysis of a few hundred of the donors, a V segment was called functional when productive rearrangements were above 56.7%, and segregating when the standard deviation between donors exceeded 5%. A statistical classification framework was built for diagnosing cytomegalovirus status from the catalog of TCR beta chain sequences. In a later analysis, TCR nucleotide sequences were compared against IMGT/GENE-DB human TR gene sequences so that V and J genes could be assigned. Using the TCRdist pipeline, a later analysis assigned CDR3 sequences along with most-parsimonious VDJ recombination scenarios. In a later analysis, each TCR beta chain was defined by its CDR3 amino acid sequence together with its V-gene family, and reads lacking a unique V-gene family were excluded. A later analysis removed roughly 590 highly shared, low-generation-probability nucleotide sequences to deal with suspected cross-contamination and a sequencing artifact. A later analysis calculated a clonal expansion index for each public chain from normalized within-repertoire ranks of inferred template counts. A later analysis computed generation probabilities with a VDJ recombination model fitted to out-of-frame rearrangements, and checked the results against IGoR. A later analysis scored TCR-TCR, TCR-HLA and TCR-CMV co-occurrence with hypergeometric tests, applying a repertoire-size bias correction to TCR pairs. A later analysis estimated false discovery rates by permuting HLA or CMV assignments 20 times. A later analysis grouped co-occurring TCRs with DBSCAN, adding TCRdist sequence similarity when clustering within HLA-allele-positive subsets. Repertoires with fewer than 30,000 or more than 120,000 public chains, plus five repertoires with anomalous nucleotide sharing, were excluded from co-occurrence clustering. Held by TCRdb, this immuneACCESS table contains in-frame sequences only and omits some clones. Under half of the omission traces to an unresolved V gene where checked; the cause of the rest is unknown. V and J calls plus clone size are reproduced from that table; the DNA served to infer D and trimming. In this sample the table shows 130,000 or so clones, 77% of which occur a single time. Roughly 3.9% of the sample comes from the top ten.

The sample comprised PBMCs. The sequence joins TRBV5-6 to TRBJ2-1, and TRBD1 aligns with 7 junction nucleotides. This sequence was found in a male donor in good health and CMV-seropositive. CDR3 sequence: CASSQGDSSYNEQFF. The sequence in DNA is TGTGCCAGCAGCCAGGGGGACAGCTCCTACAATGAGCAGTTCTTC.